This TCR beta chain was recorded in a study of blood T cell repertoires in COVID-19. Method: immunoSEQ multiplex PCR; TCRdb's copy keeps in-frame clones and lacks some. In the table there are 100,000 to 150,000 clones, approximately 88% of which are singletons. Germline loops: CDR1 MNHEY, CDR2 SVGEGT. J gave up 1 base and V 2 bases, and 5 bases lay outside the gene matches. CDR3 size: 15 residues. The sample was peripheral blood. This receptor was obtained from a man aged 55 to 70 with acute or convalescent COVID-19. The chain couples TRBV6-2 or TRBV6-3 to TRBJ2-7, with 7 bases lining up with TRBD1. The CDR3 DNA sequence: TGTGCCAGCAGTTACGACGAGGGGGCGTCCTACGAGCAGTACTTC. Its protein is CASSYDEGASYEQYF.